This T cell receptor beta chain was observed in a study of blood T cell repertoires in COVID-19. Overall study context: The study drew acute and convalescent COVID-19 samples from the United States, Italy and Spain. T cells, B-cell-depleted T cells, or PBMCs supplied cDNA or gDNA.

CDR3 size: 16 residues. Trimming took off 1 base at V and 1 base at J, with 12 bases between the two ends. Germline V gives CDR1 SGHRS, CDR2 YFSETQ. In the original workflow: Estimation of nucleated cell counts relied on the amplification of reference gene primers. Generated by immunoSEQ multiplex PCR, the TCRdb table keeps only in-frame clones and is missing some. V, J and clone size are those of that table, while D and trimming were read from the DNA. The sample carries about 250,000 clones, about 79% recorded once. V usage is TRBV5-1 and J usage is TRBJ1-3; TRBD1 might be the D (5 bases). The receptor was derived from an older man with acute or convalescent COVID-19. The sequencing input was peripheral blood. The CDR3 loop is CASSLTEGRSGNTIYF. CDR3 bases: TGCGCCAGCAGCTTGACGGAGGGGAGATCTGGAAACACCATATATTTT.